This TCR beta chain comes out of a study of T cells in Graves' hyperthyroidism and ophthalmopathy. This CDR3 region has 11 residues. V gave up 7 bases and J gave up 4 bases, with 10 bases separating them. The germline gives CDR1 SQVTM, CDR2 ANQGSEA. Amplified TCR beta CDR3 regions derived from RNA transcripts. HTBI primers were the set used in a first-round RT-PCR of the TCR CDR3. MiXCR was run by TCRdb on the multiplex PCR reads, yielding one entry per CDR3 protein. The data contain about 660,000 distinct CDR3 sequences, about 45% of them seen just once; the ten biggest clones take up more than 7%. This clonotype was observed many times.

The clonotype comes from an adult man with Graves' disease, either hyperthyroidism or ophthalmopathy (not recorded which). The V call is TRBV29-1, the J call TRBJ1-2, with TRBD1 as a possible D gene (5 bases). Material for sequencing was peripheral blood or thyroid tissue (not recorded which). CDR3 nucleotide sequence: TGCAGCGCTCGGGACGGCTATGGCTACACCTTC. This translates into CSARDGYGYTF.